Presented here are 25 T cell receptor beta chains from one specimen sequenced in a study of cytomegalovirus exposure and HLA in healthy donors. The PCR used 60 Vbeta and 13 Jbeta primers. The method was immunoSEQ multiplex PCR; TCRdb's version includes in-frame clones alone and lacks a portion of them. The data show 100,000 to 150,000 clones, around 77% seen once. What was sequenced was PBMCs. The receptors were gathered from a male donor in good health and CMV-seropositive.

The V call is TRBV14, the J call TRBJ1-3; D unresolved. The CDR3 runs 13 residues. CDR1 and CDR2 (germline): SGHDN, FVKESK. Trimming pared 5 bases from V and 5 bases from J, leaving 10 bases between. The CDR3 DNA reads TGTGCCAGCAGCTACGACTTGAGAAACACCATATATTTT. Amino acids: CASSYDLRNTIYF.

The chain has TRBV28 and TRBJ2-7; TRBD1 matches 8 bases. Trimming cost V 7 bases and J 0 bases; bases outside gene matches: 8. Germline CDR1 and CDR2: MDHEN and SYDVKM. This CDR3 spans 15 amino acids. CDR3 nucleotides: TGTGCCAGCACCGATATGGACAGGGACTCCTACGAGCAGTACTTC. Its protein product is CASTDMDRDSYEQYF. Full variable domain (missing parts from reference TRBV28 and TRBJ2-7): DVKVTQSSRYLVKRTGEKVFLECVQDMDHENMFWYRQDPGLGLRLIYFSYDVKMKEKGDIPEGYSVSREKKERFSLILESASTNQTSMYLCASTDMDRDSYEQYFGPGTRLTVT.

To note about this clone: One junction end disagrees with the germline gene, perhaps due to a read error. The chain uses TRBV7-9 and TRBJ1-2; TRBD1 matches 10 bases. Looked up from germline, CDR1 is SEHNR and CDR2 is FQNEAQ (reference sequence). This CDR3 contains 15 residues. DNA for the CDR3: TGTTCCAGCAGAGGAACGACAGGGGGCTTTGATGGCTACACCTTC. Its protein is CSSRGTTGGFDGYTF. The full variable domain, completed using reference TRBV7-9 and TRBJ1-2, is DTGVSQNPRHKITKRGQNVTFRCDPISEHNRLYWYRQTLGQGPEFLTYFQNEAQLEKSRLLSDRFSAERPKGSFSTLEIQRTEQGDSAMYLCSSRGTTGGFDGYTFGSGTRLTVV.

Here the CDR3 reads CASSLQTRTGGGSPLHF. Here the CDR3 DNA reads TGTGCCAGCAGCTTACAAACCCGGACAGGAGGAGGGTCACCCCTCCACTTT. V and J are TRBV7-8 and TRBJ1-6; 7 positions agree with TRBD1. This CDR3 has 17 residues. CDR1 and CDR2 (germline): SGHVS, FQNEAQ. V lost 2 bases, J lost 10 bases, and 14 bases stayed unmatched.

V and J are TRBV18 and TRBJ1-4; TRBD1 matches at 9 bases. Germline CDR1 reads KGHSH; CDR2 reads LQKENI. With 8 bases clipped from V and 5 bases from J, the junction kept 6 bases outside the gene matches. The CDR3 extends over 14 amino acids. The CDR3 reads CASKTGTGNEKLFF. Written as DNA, the CDR3 is TGTGCCAGCAAGACCGGGACAGGGAATGAAAAACTGTTTTTT.

The table lists this clone with a few counts. V and J are TRBV6-1 and TRBJ2-3; the match to TRBD2 covers 10 bases. The J segment lost 4 bases and the V segment lost 2 bases, leaving 3 bases of the junction unmatched. The CDR3 has 15 residues. Germline CDR1 reads MNHNS; CDR2 reads SASEGT. The CDR3 protein is CASSERLAGADTQYF. In nucleotides, the CDR3 is TGTGCCAGCAGTGAACGCCTAGCGGGAGCAGATACGCAGTATTTT.

The chain joins TRBV5-1 to TRBJ1-1; perhaps TRBD1 as D (5 bases). Looked up from germline, CDR1 is SGHRS and CDR2 is YFSETQ. This CDR3 contains 14 residues. The V and J ends lost 4 bases and 5 bases respectively, with 15 bases between them. This CDR3 is CASSLNGGSTEAFF. As DNA, the CDR3 is TGCGCCAGCAGCCTCAACGGGGGAAGTACTGAAGCTTTCTTT.

This clone was counted a single time. This sequence joins TRBV7-9 and TRBJ1-2; perhaps TRBD1 as D (5 bases). Per the germline V gene, CDR1 is SEHNR and CDR2 is FQNEAQ (reference sequence). CDR3 length: 13 residues. V lost 5 bases and J lost 2, with 9 bases in between. CDR3: CASSRGGNYGYTF. The CDR3 nucleotides read TGTGCCAGCAGCCGGGGGGGGAACTATGGCTACACCTTC.

The rearrangement joins TRBV6-1 to TRBJ2-1; tentatively, D is TRBD2 (6 bases). CDR3 size: 16 residues. V lost 4 bases to trimming and J lost 4 bases, with 17 bases between them. Germline V gives CDR1 MNHNS, CDR2 SASEGT. This CDR3 is CASSGPTRISYNEQFF. The CDR3 nucleotides read TGTGCCAGCAGTGGGCCGACTAGAATCTCGTACAATGAGCAGTTCTTC.

The rearrangement links TRBV11-3 to TRBJ1-1, with D hard to call. Trimming cost V 0 bases and J 3 bases, with 5 bases left between them. The CDR3 is made up of 13 amino acids. Germline V gene sequence: CDR1 SGHNT, CDR2 YENEEA. CDR3 region: CASSLDEDTEAFF. CDR3 sequence (DNA): TGTGCCAGCAGCTTAGATGAGGACACTGAAGCTTTCTTT.

The rearrangement links TRBV28 to TRBJ1-3; unclear D gene. Germline assignment: CDR1 MDHEN and CDR2 SYDVKM. V dropped 5 bases and J dropped 0 bases, with 11 bases sitting between them. The CDR3 spans 15 residues. CDR3 residues: CASSPFVFSGNTIYF. CDR3 nucleotide sequence: TGTGCCAGCAGTCCCTTCGTCTTCTCTGGAAACACCATATATTTT.

The rearrangement joins TRBV29-1 to TRBJ1-4; no clear D. Between the trimmed V and J ends, which lost 7 bases and 0 bases, there was a span of 9 bases. The V gene's germline CDR1 is SQVTM and CDR2 ANQGSEA. The CDR3 length is 13 residues. Here the CDR3 DNA reads TGCAGCGCCGAGGGATCAACTAATGAAAAACTGTTTTTT. This gives the protein CSAEGSTNEKLFF.

V gene TRBV12-2 combines with J gene TRBJ2-7; the D call TRBD2 from the table was never checked on the DNA. TRBV12-2 is a pseudogene segment. This CDR3 is 14 amino acids long. CDR3 sequence: CASRRSGGYYEQYF. The CDR3 region has the DNA TGTGCAAGTCGCCGTAGCGGCGGTTACTACGAGCAGTACTTC.

J is TRBJ2-5 and V is TRBV7-2, with TRBD1 matching over 8 bases. J was trimmed by 0 bases and V by 6 bases; bases with no gene match: 9. CDR1 SGHTA and CDR2 FQGNSA come from the germline V gene. CDR3 length equals 16 residues. The CDR3 reads CASRDRAVGYQETQYF. The CDR3 DNA reads as TGTGCCAGCAGGGACAGGGCCGTAGGGTACCAAGAGACCCAGTACTTC.

This clone was counted a single time. This chain links TRBV7-2 with TRBJ2-1; TRBD2 matches at 7 bases. Germline V gives CDR1 SGHTA, CDR2 FQGNSA. The V gene end was trimmed by 1 base and the J gene end by 3 bases; junction bases not matched to a gene: 3. This CDR3 comprises 15 residues. The CDR3 protein is CASSLGSGYYNEQFF. In DNA, the CDR3 is TGTGCCAGCAGCTTAGGTAGCGGGTACTACAATGAGCAGTTCTTC.

In DNA form, the CDR3 reads TGCGCCAGCAGCCAAGAGCGGGGCTCCGCCTACGAGCAGTACTTC. Translation gives CASSQERGSAYEQYF. This sequence joins TRBV4-1 and TRBJ2-7, with D tentatively TRBD2 (6 bases). Trimming pared 0 bases from V and 2 bases from J, leaving 11 bases between. The CDR3 covers 15 residues. Germline V gene sequence: CDR1 MGHRA, CDR2 YSYEKL.

This clone was seen a handful of times. The J gene is TRBJ2-1, the V gene TRBV4-1; 12 positions match TRBD2. V lost 2 bases to trimming and J lost 6 bases; unmatched junction nucleotides: 8. Germline assignment: CDR1 MGHRA and CDR2 YSYEKL. CDR3 size: 17 residues. CDR3 coding DNA: TGCGCCAGCAGCCAACCTGGGGGACTAGCGGGCTCCAATGAGCAGTTCTTC. This encodes CASSQPGGLAGSNEQFF.

V is TRBV13 and J is TRBJ2-1; the D gene is possibly TRBD1 (5 bases). The CDR3 sequence is 16 residues long. Germline V gene lookup returns CDR1 PRHDT and CDR2 FYEKMQ (reference sequence). The V end was cut by 4 bases, the J end by 2 bases, with 15 bases between. CDR3 nucleotide sequence: TGTGCCAGCAGCTCCGAGACAGAGAGCCCCTACAATGAGCAGTTCTTC. Its protein product is CASSSETESPYNEQFF. The variable domain in full, completed from reference TRBV13 and TRBJ2-1, reads AAGVIQSPRHLIKEKRETATLKCYPIPRHDTVYWYQQGPGQDPQFLISFYEKMQSDKGSIPDRFSAQQFSDYHSELNMSSLELGDSALYFCASSSETESPYNEQFFGPGTRLTVL.

This clone was seen once. The CDR3 sequence: CASSLSLLGSTDTQYF. The CDR3 bases are TGTGCCAGCAGCTTAAGTTTACTCGGTAGCACAGATACGCAGTATTTT. The chain uses TRBV11-2 and TRBJ2-3; unclear D gene. This CDR3 region has 16 residues. Looked up from germline, CDR1 is SGHAT and CDR2 is FQNNGV. With 2 bases removed from V and 0 bases from J, the gap between germline ends came to 12 bases.

The chain carries TRBV19 and TRBJ1-1; D is unclear. This CDR3 is 14 amino acids long. From germline, CDR1 is LNHDA and CDR2 SQIVND (reference sequence). Trimming shortened V by 10 bases and J by 10 bases, and 25 bases separated the two germline ends. The CDR3 here is CATLPPRGPIGAFF. In DNA form, the CDR3 reads TGTGCCACTCTACCACCTCGAGGTCCTATTGGAGCTTTCTTT.

This chain uses TRBV28 with TRBJ1-2; D is perhaps TRBD1 (5 bases). The CDR3 has 14 residues. CDR1 MDHEN and CDR2 SYDVKM come from the germline V gene. Trimming stripped 1 base from V and 4 bases from J, with 10 bases between. The CDR3 loop is CASSLFGGGYGYTF. The CDR3, as DNA: TGTGCCAGCAGTTTATTTGGGGGAGGCTATGGCTACACCTTC.

This chain connects TRBV21-1 to TRBJ2-5; the listed D gene, TRBD1, was not tested against the DNA. TRBV21-1 is deemed a pseudogene. The CDR3 length is 17 residues. The CDR3 is CASSKAGQGETEETQYF. CDR3 DNA: TGTGCCAGCAGCAAAGCAGGACAGGGTGAGACCGAGGAGACCCAGTACTTC.

This clone was detected once. CDR3 in DNA: TGTGCCAGCAGCTTAGTTAGGAGTTGGTCCGGGGAGCTGTTTTTT. Amino acid sequence: CASSLVRSWSGELFF. This chain joins TRBV7-2 and TRBJ2-2; D uncertain. V was cut by 1 base and J by 6 bases, with 12 bases left in between. This CDR3 is 15 amino acids long. CDR1 and CDR2 from the germline V gene are SGHTA and FQGNSA.

Here the CDR3 DNA reads TGTGCCAGCAGTGAATGGGCGGGAAACACCATATATTTT. This encodes CASSEWAGNTIYF. The genes are TRBV6-1 and TRBJ1-3; D is unclear. In germline, CDR1 is MNHNS, CDR2 SASEGT. V was cut by 2 bases and J by 4 bases, with 6 bases left in between. This CDR3 is built from 13 residues.

This chain connects TRBV25-1 to TRBJ1-1, with D possibly being TRBD1 (5 bases). This CDR3 region has 12 residues. The germline gives CDR1 MGHDK, CDR2 SYGVNS. The ends were cut back, 6 bases at V and 5 bases at J, with 10 bases in the middle. The CDR3 sequence is CASRGGGTEAFF. The CDR3 bases are TGTGCCAGCAGGGGGGGAGGGACTGAAGCTTTCTTT.